The clone carrying this TCR beta chain was picked up a small number of times. Its antigen is not identified. The sample originates from a study of T-cell memory formation after mild COVID-19. Findings and caveats of the study: Contracting clones, day 15 to 85, had balanced CD4/CD8, and later expanders favored CD4+.

TCR alpha and TCR beta cDNA libraries carrying sample barcodes and UMIs came from 5'RACE with constant-segment primers. TCRdb re-analysed the 5' RACE reads in MiXCR, keeping a single row per CDR3 protein. This sample has fewer than 60,000 distinct CDR3 sequences; 25% to 35% occur once, and the top ten carry roughly two fifths. The specimen sequenced was PBMCs or a T cell subset sorted from them (not recorded which). The receptor comes from a man aged 18 to 30 who had mild COVID-19 (a few samples of this study predate the infection). Cell type and time point are not known.

The CDR3 loop is CASTSTGGSTTEAFF. The CDR3 DNA sequence: TGTGCCAGCACCTCCACCGGGGGTTCGACAACTGAAGCTTTCTTT. The chain employs TRBV12-3 or TRBV12-4 and TRBJ1-1; a weak D match, TRBD1 (5 bases). The CDR3 consists of 15 residues. Deletions cut 7 bases from V and 5 bases from J, with 20 bases between.